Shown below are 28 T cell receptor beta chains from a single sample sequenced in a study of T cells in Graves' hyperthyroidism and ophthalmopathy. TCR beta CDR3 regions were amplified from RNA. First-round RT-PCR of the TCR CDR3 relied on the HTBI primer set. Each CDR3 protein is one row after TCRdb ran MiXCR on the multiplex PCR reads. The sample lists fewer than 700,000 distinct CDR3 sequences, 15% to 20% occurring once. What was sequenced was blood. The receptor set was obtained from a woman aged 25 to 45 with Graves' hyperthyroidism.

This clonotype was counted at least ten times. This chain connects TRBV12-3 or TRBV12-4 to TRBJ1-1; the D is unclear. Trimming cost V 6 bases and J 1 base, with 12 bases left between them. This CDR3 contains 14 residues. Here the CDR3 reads CASSEGFRNTEAFF. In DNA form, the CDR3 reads TGTGCCAGCAGCGAGGGTTTCCGGAACACTGAAGCTTTCTTT.

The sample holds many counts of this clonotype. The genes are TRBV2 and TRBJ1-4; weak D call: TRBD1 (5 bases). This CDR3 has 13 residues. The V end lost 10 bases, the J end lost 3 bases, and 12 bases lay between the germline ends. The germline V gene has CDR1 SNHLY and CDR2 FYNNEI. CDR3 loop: CANRQRANEKLFF. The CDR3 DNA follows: TGTGCCAACCGACAGAGAGCTAATGAAAAACTGTTTTTT.

For the CDR3, the DNA is TGTGCCAGCAGCGTAGCCGGGCCCCCGGTCAATGAGCAGTTCTTC. Protein product: CASSVAGPPVNEQFF. The V and J genes are TRBV9 and TRBJ2-1; D is unresolved. V was pared by 0 bases and J by 6 bases, with 13 bases between. The CDR3 contains 15 residues. The germline CDR1 and CDR2 sequences are SGDLS and YYNGEE.

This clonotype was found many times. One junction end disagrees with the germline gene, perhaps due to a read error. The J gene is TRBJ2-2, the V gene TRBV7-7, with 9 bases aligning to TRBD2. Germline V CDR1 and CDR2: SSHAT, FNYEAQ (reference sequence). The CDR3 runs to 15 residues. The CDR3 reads CASSLREGITGELFF. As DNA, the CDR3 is TGTGCTAGCAGCTTGCGGGAGGGCATCACCGGGGAGCTGTTTTTT.

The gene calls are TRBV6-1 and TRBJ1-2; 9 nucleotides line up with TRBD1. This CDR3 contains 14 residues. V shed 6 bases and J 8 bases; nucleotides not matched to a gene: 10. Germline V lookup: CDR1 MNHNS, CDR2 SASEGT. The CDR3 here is CASSRGQGSGGYTF. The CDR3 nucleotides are TGTGCCAGCAGCCGAGGACAGGGGAGCGGCGGCTACACCTTC.

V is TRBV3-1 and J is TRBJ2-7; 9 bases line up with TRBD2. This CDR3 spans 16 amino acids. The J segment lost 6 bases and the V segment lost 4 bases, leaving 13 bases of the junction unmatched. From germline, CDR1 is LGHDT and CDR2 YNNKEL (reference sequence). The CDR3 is CASSPRQGTSTLEQYF. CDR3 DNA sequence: TGTGCCAGCAGCCCCCGTCAAGGGACTAGCACCCTCGAGCAGTACTTC.

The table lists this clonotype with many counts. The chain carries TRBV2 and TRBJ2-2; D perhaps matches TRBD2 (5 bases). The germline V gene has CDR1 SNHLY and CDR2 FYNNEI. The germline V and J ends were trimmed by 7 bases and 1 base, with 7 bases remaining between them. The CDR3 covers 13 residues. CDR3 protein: CASMRVNTGELFF. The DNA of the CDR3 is TGTGCCAGCATGCGGGTGAACACCGGGGAGCTGTTTTTT.

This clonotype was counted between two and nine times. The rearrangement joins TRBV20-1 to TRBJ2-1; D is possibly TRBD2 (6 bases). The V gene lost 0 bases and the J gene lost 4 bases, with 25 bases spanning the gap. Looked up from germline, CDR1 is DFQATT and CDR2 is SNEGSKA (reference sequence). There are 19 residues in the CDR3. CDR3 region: CSARDWAVAGWEPYNEQFF. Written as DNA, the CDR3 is TGCAGTGCTAGAGATTGGGCGGTCGCGGGGTGGGAGCCATACAATGAGCAGTTCTTC.

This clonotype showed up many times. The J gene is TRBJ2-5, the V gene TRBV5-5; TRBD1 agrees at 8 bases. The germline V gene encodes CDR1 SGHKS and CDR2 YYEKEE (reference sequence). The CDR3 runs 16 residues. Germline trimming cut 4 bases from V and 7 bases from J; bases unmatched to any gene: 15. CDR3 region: CASSARDRRLAATQYF. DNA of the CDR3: TGTGCCAGCAGCGCCCGGGACAGGCGCCTCGCGGCGACCCAGTACTTC.

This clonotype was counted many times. CDR3 DNA sequence: TGTGCCAGCGGAGGGACGGCCCCCGACGAGCAGTACTTC. It specifies CASGGTAPDEQYF. V gene TRBV28 combines with J gene TRBJ2-7; the D gene is possibly TRBD2 (6 bases). V lost 8 bases and J 5 bases, leaving 16 bases between the germline ends. The CDR3 extends over 13 amino acids. From germline, CDR1 is MDHEN and CDR2 SYDVKM.

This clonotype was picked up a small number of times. The CDR3 spells CASSPSAGPQETQYF. Here the CDR3 DNA reads TGTGCCAGCAGCCCCTCAGCGGGACCCCAAGAGACCCAGTACTTC. The chain is built from TRBV7-3 and TRBJ2-5, with 7 nucleotides matching TRBD2. Germline V gives CDR1 SGHTA, CDR2 FQGTGA. V trimming: 5 bases; J trimming: 1 base; junction bases outside the gene matches: 7. The CDR3 spans 15 residues. The complete variable domain, with remaining parts taken from reference TRBV7-3 and TRBJ2-5, reads GAGVSQTPSNKVTEKGKYVELRCDPISGHTALYWYRQSLGQGPEFLIYFQGTGAADDSGLPNDRFFAVRPEGSVSTLKIQRTERGDSAVYLCASSPSAGPQETQYFGPGTRLLVL.

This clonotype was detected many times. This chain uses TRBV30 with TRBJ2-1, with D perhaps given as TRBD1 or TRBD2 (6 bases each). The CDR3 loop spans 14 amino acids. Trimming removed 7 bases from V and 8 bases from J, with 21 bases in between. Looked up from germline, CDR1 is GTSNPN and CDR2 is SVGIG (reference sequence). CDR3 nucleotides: TGTGCCTCCCTGCCCCAAGGTAGGGGGGATGAGCAGTTCTTC. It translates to CASLPQGRGDEQFF. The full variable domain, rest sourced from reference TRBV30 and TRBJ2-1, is SQTIHQWPATLVQPVGSPLSLECTVEGTSNPNLYWYRQAAGRGLQLLFYSVGIGQISSEVPQNLSASRPQDRQFILSSKKLLLSDSGFYLCASLPQGRGDEQFFGPGTRLTVL.

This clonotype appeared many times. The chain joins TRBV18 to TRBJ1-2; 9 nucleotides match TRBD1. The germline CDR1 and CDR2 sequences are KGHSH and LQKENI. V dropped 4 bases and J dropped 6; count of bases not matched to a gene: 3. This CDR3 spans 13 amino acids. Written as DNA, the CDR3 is TGTGCCAGCTCACAGGGACAGGGTAATGGCTACACCTTC. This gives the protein CASSQGQGNGYTF.

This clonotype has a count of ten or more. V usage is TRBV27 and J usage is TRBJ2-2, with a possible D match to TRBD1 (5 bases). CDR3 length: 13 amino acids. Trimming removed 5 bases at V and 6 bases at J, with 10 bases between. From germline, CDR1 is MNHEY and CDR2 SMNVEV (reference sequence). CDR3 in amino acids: CASSPQGAGELFF. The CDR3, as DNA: TGTGCCAGCAGTCCTCAGGGTGCCGGGGAGCTGTTTTTT.

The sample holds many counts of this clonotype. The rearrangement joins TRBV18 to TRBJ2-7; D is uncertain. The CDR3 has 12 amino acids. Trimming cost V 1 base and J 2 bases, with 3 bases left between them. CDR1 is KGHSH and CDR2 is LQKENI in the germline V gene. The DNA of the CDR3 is TGTGCCAGCTCACCACAAACCTACGAGCAGTACTTC. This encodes CASSPQTYEQYF.

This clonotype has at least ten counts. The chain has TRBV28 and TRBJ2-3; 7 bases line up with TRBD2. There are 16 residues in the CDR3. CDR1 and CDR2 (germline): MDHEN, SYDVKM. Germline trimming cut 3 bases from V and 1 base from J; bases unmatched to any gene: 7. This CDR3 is CASSFSLAVRTDTQYF. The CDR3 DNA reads TGTGCCAGCAGTTTTTCGCTAGCGGTTCGCACAGATACGCAGTATTTT.

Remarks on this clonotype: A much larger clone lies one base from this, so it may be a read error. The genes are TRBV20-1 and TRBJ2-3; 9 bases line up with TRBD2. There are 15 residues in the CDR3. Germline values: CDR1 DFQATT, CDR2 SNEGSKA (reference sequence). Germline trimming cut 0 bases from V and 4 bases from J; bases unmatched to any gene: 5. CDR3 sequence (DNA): TGCAGTGCTAGAGATGTGACTAGCGGCTCAGATACGCAGTATTTT. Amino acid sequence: CSARDVTSGSDTQYF.

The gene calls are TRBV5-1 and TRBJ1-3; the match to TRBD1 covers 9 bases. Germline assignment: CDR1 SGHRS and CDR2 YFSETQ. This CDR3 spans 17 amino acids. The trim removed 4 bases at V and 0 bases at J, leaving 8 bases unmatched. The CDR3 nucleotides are TGCGCCAGCAGCACCGGGACAGGGATGTTCTCTGGAAACACCATATATTTT. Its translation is CASSTGTGMFSGNTIYF.

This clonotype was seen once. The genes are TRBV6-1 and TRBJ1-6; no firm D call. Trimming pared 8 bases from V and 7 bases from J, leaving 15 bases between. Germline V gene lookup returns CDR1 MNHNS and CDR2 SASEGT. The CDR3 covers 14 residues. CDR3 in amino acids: CASRRGIRNSPLHF. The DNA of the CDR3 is TGTGCCAGCCGACGGGGAATCCGGAATTCACCCCTCCACTTT.

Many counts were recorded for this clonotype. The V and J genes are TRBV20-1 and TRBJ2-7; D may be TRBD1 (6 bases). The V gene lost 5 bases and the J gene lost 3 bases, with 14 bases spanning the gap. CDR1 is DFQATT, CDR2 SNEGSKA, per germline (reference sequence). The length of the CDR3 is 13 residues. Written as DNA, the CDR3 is TGCAGTGCTGTAACGGGACAAATCTACGAGCAGTACTTC. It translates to CSAVTGQIYEQYF.

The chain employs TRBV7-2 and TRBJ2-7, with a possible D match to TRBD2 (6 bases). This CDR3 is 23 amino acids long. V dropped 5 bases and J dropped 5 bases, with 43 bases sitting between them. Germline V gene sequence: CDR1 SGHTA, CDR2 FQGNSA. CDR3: CASSRARALDERRGNLKFDEQYF. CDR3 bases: TGTGCCAGCAGCCGAGCTCGTGCCTTGGACGAGCGTCGCGGGAATCTAAAATTCGACGAGCAGTACTTC.

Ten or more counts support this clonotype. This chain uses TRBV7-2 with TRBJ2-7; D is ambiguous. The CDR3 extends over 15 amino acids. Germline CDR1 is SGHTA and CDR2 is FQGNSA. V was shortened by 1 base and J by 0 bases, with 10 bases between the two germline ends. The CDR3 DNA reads TGTGCCAGCAGCTTAGGGGTTGCCAACTCCTACGAGCAGTACTTC. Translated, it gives CASSLGVANSYEQYF. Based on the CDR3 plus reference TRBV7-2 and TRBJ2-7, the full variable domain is GAGVSQSPSNKVTEKGKDVELRCDPISGHTALYWYRQSLGQGLEFLIYFQGNSAPDKSGLPSDRFSAERTGGSVSTLTIQRTQQEDSAVYLCASSLGVANSYEQYFGPGTRLTVT.

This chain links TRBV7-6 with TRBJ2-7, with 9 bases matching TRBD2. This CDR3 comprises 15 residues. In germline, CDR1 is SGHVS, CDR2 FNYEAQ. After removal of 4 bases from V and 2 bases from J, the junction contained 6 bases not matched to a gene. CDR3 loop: CASSYFSGSTYEQYF. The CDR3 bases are TGTGCCAGCAGCTATTTTAGCGGGAGCACCTACGAGCAGTACTTC.

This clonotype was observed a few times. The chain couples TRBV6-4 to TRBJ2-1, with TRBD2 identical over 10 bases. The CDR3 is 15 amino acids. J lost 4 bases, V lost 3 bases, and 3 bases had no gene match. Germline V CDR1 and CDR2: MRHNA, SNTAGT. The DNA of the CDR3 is TGTGCCAGCAGTGAAGCGGGAGGGGTGTACAATGAGCAGTTCTTC. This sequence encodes CASSEAGGVYNEQFF.

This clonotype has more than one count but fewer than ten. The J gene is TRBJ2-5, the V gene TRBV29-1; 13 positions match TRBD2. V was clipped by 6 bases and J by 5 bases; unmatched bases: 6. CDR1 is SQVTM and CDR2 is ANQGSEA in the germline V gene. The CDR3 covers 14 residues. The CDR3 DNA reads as TGCAGCGTGGTGGGACTAGCGGGATGGGAGACCCAGTACTTC. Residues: CSVVGLAGWETQYF.

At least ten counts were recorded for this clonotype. DNA for the CDR3: TGTGCCAGCAGTTACGGAGGTGACTATGGCTACACCTTC. Protein sequence: CASSYGGDYGYTF. The gene calls are TRBV27 and TRBJ1-2; D remains ambiguous. V was shortened by 4 bases and J by 3 bases, with 9 bases between the two germline ends. Germline V lookup: CDR1 MNHEY, CDR2 SMNVEV (reference sequence). The CDR3 runs to 13 residues.

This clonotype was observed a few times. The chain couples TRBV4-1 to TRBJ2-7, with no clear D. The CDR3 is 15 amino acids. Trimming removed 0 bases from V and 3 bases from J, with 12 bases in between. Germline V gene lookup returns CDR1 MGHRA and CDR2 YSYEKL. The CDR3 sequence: CASSQDGDLYYEQYF. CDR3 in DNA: TGCGCCAGCAGCCAAGATGGCGACCTTTACTACGAGCAGTACTTC.

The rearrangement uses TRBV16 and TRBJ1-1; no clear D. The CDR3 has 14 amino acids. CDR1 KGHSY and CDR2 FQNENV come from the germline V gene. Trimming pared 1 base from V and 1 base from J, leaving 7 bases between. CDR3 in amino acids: CASSQYTANTEAFF. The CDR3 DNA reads TGTGCCAGCAGCCAATACACAGCGAACACTGAAGCTTTCTTT.